This TCR beta chain originates from a study of OX40 agonist ivuxolimab in advanced cancers. Study-wide results and limits: At doses 0.1 to 3.0 mg/kg, CD4+ and CD8+ clones expanded. Expanded peripheral T cell antigen specificity was not determined.

CDR1 and CDR2 from the germline V gene are SEHNR and FQNEAQ (reference sequence). V lost 5 bases and J 5 bases, leaving 20 bases between the germline ends. The CDR3 is 16 amino acids. About this clone itself: What it binds is not known.

Profiling relied on immunoSEQ multiplex PCR, and the TCRdb table lists in-frame clones only, not all of them. The top ten clones hold about 8.4% of a sample with tens of thousands of clones, 91% of them seen once. The study sampled blood at baseline, cycle 4 day 1, and cycle 7 day 1. This clonotype was sampled from an adult with an advanced solid tumor such as melanoma, head and neck, liver or kidney cancer. The chain uses TRBV7-9 and TRBJ2-3; the D gene is possibly TRBD2 (5 bases). The material was CD4+ or CD8+ T cells sorted from blood, obtained in a trial of the OX40 agonist ivuxolimab. CDR3 sequence: CASSRLPAEEEDTQYF. The CDR3 coding sequence is TGTGCCAGCAGCCGCTTGCCGGCGGAGGAGGAAGATACGCAGTATTTT. The entire variable domain, with the rest obtained from reference TRBV7-9 and TRBJ2-3, is as follows: DTGVSQNPRHKITKRGQNVTFRCDPISEHNRLYWYRQTLGQGPEFLTYFQNEAQLEKSRLLSDRFSAERPKGSFSTLEIQRTEQGDSAMYLCASSRLPAEEEDTQYFGPGTRLTVL.